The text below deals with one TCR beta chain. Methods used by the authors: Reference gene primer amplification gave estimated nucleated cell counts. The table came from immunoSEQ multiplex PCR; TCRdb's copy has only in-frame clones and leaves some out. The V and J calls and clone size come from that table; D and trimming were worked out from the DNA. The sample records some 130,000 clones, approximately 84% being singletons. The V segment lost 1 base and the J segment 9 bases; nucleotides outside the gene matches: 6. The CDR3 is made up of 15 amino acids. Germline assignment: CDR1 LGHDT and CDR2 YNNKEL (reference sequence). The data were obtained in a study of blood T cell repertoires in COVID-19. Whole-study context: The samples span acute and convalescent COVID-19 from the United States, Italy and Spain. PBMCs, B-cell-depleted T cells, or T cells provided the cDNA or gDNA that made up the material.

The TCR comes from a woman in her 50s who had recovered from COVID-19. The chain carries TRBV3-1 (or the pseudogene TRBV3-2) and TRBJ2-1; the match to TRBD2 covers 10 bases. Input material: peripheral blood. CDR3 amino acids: CASSQASSGGGEQFF. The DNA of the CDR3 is TGTGCCAGCAGCCAAGCGTCTAGCGGGGGCGGTGAGCAGTTCTTC.